The 8 T cell receptor beta chains given below trace back to one sample, sequenced in a study of T cell changes during pregnancy in multiple sclerosis. Sequencing used immunoSEQ multiplex PCR; TCRdb keeps in-frame clones, though not all of them. The sample shows tens of thousands of clones, 85% to 90% of them seen only once. Material: CD4+ T cells from peripheral blood mononuclear cells, obtained in the first trimester of pregnancy. The receptors derive from a female donor with multiple sclerosis, enrolled in a pregnancy study.

Turning to this clone: The junction departs from the called germline gene at one end, perhaps through a read error. The chain couples TRBV5-1 to TRBJ2-3; 8 bases match TRBD1. The V gene's germline CDR1 is SGHRS and CDR2 YFSETQ. The CDR3 contains 17 residues. As DNA, the CDR3 is TGCGCCAGCAGCTCCAACGTGAACAGGGGGAGCACAGATGCGCAGTATTTT. It codes for CASSSNVNRGSTDAQYF.

This chain joins TRBV7-7 and TRBJ2-3; a possible D gene is TRBD2 (5 bases). Looked up from germline, CDR1 is SSHAT and CDR2 is FNYEAQ (reference sequence). V was shortened by 5 bases and J by 4 bases, with 16 bases between the two germline ends. The CDR3 is made up of 15 amino acids. Here the CDR3 reads CASSPGLPGADTQYF. The CDR3 bases are TGTGCCAGCAGCCCCGGACTCCCCGGGGCAGATACGCAGTATTTT.

In this sample, this clone turned up a few times. This sequence joins TRBV7-7 and TRBJ1-1, with TRBD1 identical over 7 bases. From germline, CDR1 is SSHAT and CDR2 FNYEAQ (reference sequence). The V gene end was trimmed by 3 bases and the J gene end by 7 bases; junction bases not matched to a gene: 5. CDR3 length equals 13 residues. The CDR3 loop is CASSFAGTDEAFF. In DNA, the CDR3 is TGTGCCAGCAGCTTCGCCGGGACAGATGAAGCTTTCTTT. Full variable domain (outside the CDR3, taken from reference TRBV7-7 and TRBJ1-1): GAGVSQSPRYKVTKRGQDVTLRCDPISSHATLYWYQQALGQGPEFLTYFNYEAQPDKSGLPSDRFSAERPEGSISTLTIQRTEQRDSAMYRCASSFAGTDEAFFGQGTRLTVV.

The genes are TRBV27 and TRBJ2-3, with D possibly TRBD2 on 6 matching bases. Germline CDR1 MNHEY, CDR2 SMNVEV (reference sequence). Trimming took 5 bases from V and 5 from J, leaving 11 bases between them. The CDR3 has 13 residues. Here the CDR3 reads CASSPLGGDTQYF. The CDR3 nucleotides are TGTGCCAGCAGTCCCCTCGGGGGAGATACGCAGTATTTT.

The chain uses TRBV7-8 and TRBJ2-7, with 10 positions matching TRBD2. CDR1 and CDR2 (germline): SGHVS, FQNEAQ. The junction had 6 bases not matched to a gene; V was cut back by 2 bases and J by 2 bases. The CDR3 loop spans 16 amino acids. Here the CDR3 DNA reads TGTGCCAGCAGCTTAAGTCCTAGCGGGAGTCCCTACGAGCAGTACTTC. It codes for CASSLSPSGSPYEQYF.

This clone was counted between two and nine times. The rearrangement joins TRBV5-1 to TRBJ1-3; D is possibly TRBD1 (5 bases). V shed 4 bases and J shed 3 bases, with 17 bases lying between them. Germline V CDR1 and CDR2: SGHRS, YFSETQ. The CDR3 runs 16 residues. The CDR3 reads CASSPDAGQVGNTIYF. DNA of the CDR3: TGCGCCAGCAGCCCGGATGCAGGGCAAGTTGGAAACACCATATATTTT.

This chain joins TRBV28 and TRBJ2-7; 8 bases map to TRBD2. Germline CDR1 and CDR2: MDHEN and SYDVKM. V lost 2 bases to trimming and J lost 2 bases; unmatched junction nucleotides: 8. The CDR3 contains 16 residues. DNA of the CDR3: TGTGCCAGCAGTTTAACTGGCGGGAGGTCAACCTACGAGCAGTACTTC. Amino acid sequence: CASSLTGGRSTYEQYF.

CDR3 sequence reads: CTSSHLPGLANLNEQFF. Written as DNA, the CDR3 is TGCACCAGCAGCCATCTTCCGGGACTAGCGAACCTCAATGAGCAGTTCTTC. The gene calls are TRBV1 and TRBJ2-1; the table's D call of TRBD2 was not tested on the DNA. TRBV1 is a recognized pseudogene. The CDR3 is 17 amino acids.